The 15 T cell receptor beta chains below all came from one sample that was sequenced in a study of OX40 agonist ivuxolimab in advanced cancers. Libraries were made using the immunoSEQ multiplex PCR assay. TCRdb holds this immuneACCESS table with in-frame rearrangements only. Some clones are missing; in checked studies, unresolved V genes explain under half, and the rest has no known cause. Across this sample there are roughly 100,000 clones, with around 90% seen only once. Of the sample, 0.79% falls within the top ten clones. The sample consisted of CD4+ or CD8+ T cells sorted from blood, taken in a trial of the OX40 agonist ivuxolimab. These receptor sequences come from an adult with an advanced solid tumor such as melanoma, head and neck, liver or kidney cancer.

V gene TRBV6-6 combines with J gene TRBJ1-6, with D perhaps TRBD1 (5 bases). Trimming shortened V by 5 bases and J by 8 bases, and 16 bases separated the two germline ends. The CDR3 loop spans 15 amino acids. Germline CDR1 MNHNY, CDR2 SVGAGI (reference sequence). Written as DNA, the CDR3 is TGTGCCAGCAGTCGCCTCAGGGCCTCGGATTCACCCCTCCACTTT. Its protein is CASSRLRASDSPLHF.

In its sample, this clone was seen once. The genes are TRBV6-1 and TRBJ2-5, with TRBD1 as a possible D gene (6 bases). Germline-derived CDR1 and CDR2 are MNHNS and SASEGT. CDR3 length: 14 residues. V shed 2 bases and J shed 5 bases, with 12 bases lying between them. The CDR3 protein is CASSEQQGRETQYF. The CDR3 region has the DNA TGTGCCAGCAGTGAACAACAGGGTCGGGAGACCCAGTACTTC.

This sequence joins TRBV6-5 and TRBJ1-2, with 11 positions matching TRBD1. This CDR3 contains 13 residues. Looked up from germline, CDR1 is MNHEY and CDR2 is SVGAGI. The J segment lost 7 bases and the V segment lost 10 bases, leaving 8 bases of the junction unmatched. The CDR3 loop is CATSDRGRGGYTF. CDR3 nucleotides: TGTGCCACCTCGGACAGGGGGCGCGGTGGCTACACCTTC.

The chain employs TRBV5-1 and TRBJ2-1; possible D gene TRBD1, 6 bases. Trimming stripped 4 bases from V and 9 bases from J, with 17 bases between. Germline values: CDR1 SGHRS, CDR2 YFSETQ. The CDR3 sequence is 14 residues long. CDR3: CASSVAGQHAEQFF. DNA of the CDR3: TGCGCCAGCAGCGTCGCAGGACAGCACGCTGAGCAGTTCTTC.

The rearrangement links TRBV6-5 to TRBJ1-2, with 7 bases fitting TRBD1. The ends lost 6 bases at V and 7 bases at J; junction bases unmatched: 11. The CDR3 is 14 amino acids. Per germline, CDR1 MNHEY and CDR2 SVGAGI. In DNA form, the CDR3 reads TGTGCCAGCAGCCTCGGGACAGTATCTTCTGGCTACACCTTC. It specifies CASSLGTVSSGYTF.

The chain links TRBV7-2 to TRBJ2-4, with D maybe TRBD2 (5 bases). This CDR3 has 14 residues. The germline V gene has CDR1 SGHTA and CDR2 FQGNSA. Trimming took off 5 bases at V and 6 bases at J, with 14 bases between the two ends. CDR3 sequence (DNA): TGTGCCAGCAGCCCCATGGGCGGGTCAAACATTCAGTACTTC. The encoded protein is CASSPMGGSNIQYF.

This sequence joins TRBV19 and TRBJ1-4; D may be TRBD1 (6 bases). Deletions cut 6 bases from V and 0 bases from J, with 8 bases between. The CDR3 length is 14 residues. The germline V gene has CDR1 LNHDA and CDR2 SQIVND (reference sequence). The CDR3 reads CASSDRTTNEKLFF. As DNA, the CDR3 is TGTGCCAGTAGCGACAGGACAACTAATGAAAAACTGTTTTTT.

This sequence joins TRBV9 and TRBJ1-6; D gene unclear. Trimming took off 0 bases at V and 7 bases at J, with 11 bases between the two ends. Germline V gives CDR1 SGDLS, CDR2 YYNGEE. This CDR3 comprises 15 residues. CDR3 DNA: TGTGCCAGCAGCGTAGCTCTTGGTGGAAATTCACCCCTCCACTTT. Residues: CASSVALGGNSPLHF. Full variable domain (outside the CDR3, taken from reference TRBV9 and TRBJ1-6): DSGVTQTPKHLITATGQRVTLRCSPRSGDLSVYWYQQSLDQGLQFLIQYYNGEERAKGNILERFSAQQFPDLHSELNLSSLELGDSALYFCASSVALGGNSPLHFGNGTRLTVT.

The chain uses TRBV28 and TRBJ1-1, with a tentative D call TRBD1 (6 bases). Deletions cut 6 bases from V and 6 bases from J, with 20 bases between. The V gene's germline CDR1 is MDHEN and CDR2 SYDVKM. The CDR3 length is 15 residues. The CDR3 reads CASRDEQGRWAEAFF. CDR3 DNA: TGTGCCAGCAGAGATGAACAGGGAAGATGGGCTGAAGCTTTCTTT.

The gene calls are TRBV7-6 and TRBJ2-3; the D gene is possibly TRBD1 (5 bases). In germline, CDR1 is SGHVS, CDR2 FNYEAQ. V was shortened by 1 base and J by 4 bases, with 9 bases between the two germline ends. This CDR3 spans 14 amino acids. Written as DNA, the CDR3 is TGTGCCAGCAGCTTAGGGTCCAGGGCAGATACGCAGTATTTT. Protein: CASSLGSRADTQYF.

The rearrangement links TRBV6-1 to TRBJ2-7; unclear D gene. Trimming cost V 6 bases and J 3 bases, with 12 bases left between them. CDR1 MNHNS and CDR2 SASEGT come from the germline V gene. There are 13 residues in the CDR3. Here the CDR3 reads CASRYDTNYEQYF. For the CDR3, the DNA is TGTGCCAGCAGGTACGACACGAACTACGAGCAGTACTTC.

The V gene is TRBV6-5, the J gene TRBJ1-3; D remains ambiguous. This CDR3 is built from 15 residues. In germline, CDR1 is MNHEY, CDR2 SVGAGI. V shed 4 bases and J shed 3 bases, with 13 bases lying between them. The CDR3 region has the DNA TGTGCCAGCAGTTTTGGTGGGTCGCGTGGAAACACCATATATTTT. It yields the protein CASSFGGSRGNTIYF.

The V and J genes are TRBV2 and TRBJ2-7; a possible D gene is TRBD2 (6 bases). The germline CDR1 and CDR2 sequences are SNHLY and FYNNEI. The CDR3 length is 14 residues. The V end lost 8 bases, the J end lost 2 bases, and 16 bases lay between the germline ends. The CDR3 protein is CASLADGGPYEQYF. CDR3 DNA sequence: TGTGCCAGCTTGGCGGACGGGGGACCCTACGAGCAGTACTTC.

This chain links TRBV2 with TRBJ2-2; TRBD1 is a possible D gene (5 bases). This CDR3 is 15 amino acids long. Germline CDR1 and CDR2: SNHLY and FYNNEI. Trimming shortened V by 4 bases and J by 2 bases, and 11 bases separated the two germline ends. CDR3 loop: CASSGRQSNTGELFF. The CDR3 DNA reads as TGTGCCAGCAGTGGACGACAGAGTAACACCGGGGAGCTGTTTTTT.

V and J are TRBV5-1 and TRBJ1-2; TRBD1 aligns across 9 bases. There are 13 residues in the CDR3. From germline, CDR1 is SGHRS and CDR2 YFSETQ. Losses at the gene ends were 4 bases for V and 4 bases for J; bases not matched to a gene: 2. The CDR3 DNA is TGCGCCAGCAGCGTGGGACAGGGCTATGGCTACACCTTC. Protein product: CASSVGQGYGYTF.